Sequencing of this T cell receptor beta chain was carried out in a study of cytomegalovirus exposure and HLA in healthy donors. The study's findings and limits: When analyzed later, the rates of TCR association showed variation by HLA locus, with DRB1 the most and HLA-C the fewest. Some TCR beta chains (164 of them) were listed as cytomegalovirus-associated. A later analysis found common viral pathogens apparently linked to several of the most significant clusters.

PCR was performed using 60 Vbeta and 13 Jbeta primers. TCRdb's copy holds only in-frame clones and misses some; the assay was immunoSEQ multiplex PCR. In all, the sample yields tens of thousands of clones. Unmatched junction bases numbered 9, after V lost 5 bases and J lost 3 bases. The CDR3 sequence is 18 residues long. Germline-derived CDR1 and CDR2 are LNHDA and SQIVND (reference sequence). For this clone: What it recognizes is unknown.

Sequenced sample: PBMCs. This receptor was identified in a man aged 50 to 60 in good health and CMV-seronegative. The rearrangement uses TRBV19 and TRBJ2-2; TRBD2 matches 13 bases. The CDR3 spells CASSPRRLAGGYTGELFF. The CDR3 DNA is TGTGCCAGTAGTCCCCGTCGACTAGCGGGGGGATACACCGGGGAGCTGTTTTTT.